Included here is one TCR beta chain sequence, with context. The antigen is not known. Clones were sequenced by immunoSEQ multiplex PCR, and TCRdb holds only the in-frame ones, with some missing. The sample contains tens of thousands of clones, 80% to 90% of which appear only once. V lost 4 bases and J lost 4, with 14 bases in between. CDR1 WSHSY and CDR2 SAAADI come from the germline V gene. The CDR3 loop spans 16 amino acids. Exposure to brentuximab vedotin varied, and each patient had relapsed following autologous stem cell transplantation. The sample belongs to a study of PD-1 blockade in classical Hodgkin lymphoma. Study-wide findings and caveats: By cycle point C4D1, TCR diversity had risen significantly in CD4+ cells (but not CD8+ cells).

V is TRBV10-2 and J is TRBJ1-6; D gene uncertain. Sequencing was performed on peripheral blood mononuclear cells (PBMCs), taken at baseline. The origin of this receptor is a human donor with classical Hodgkin lymphoma. CDR3 protein: CASSGIPGPYNSPLHF. CDR3 coding DNA: TGCGCCAGCAGTGGAATACCGGGCCCTTATAATTCACCCCTCCACTTT.